A single sample is the source of the 5 T cell receptor beta chains below, sequenced in a study of blood T cell repertoires in COVID-19. Clones were read by immunoSEQ multiplex PCR, and TCRdb kept only the in-frame ones, dropping some. The sample consists of under 200,000 clones, around four fifths of them appearing once. The sample was peripheral blood. The receptors here all came from a woman older than 75 with COVID-19, enrolled during active disease.

The V call is TRBV14, the J call TRBJ1-1, with a possible D match to TRBD1 (5 bases). Germline V gene sequence: CDR1 SGHDN, CDR2 FVKESK. This CDR3 is 16 amino acids long. Trimming left V 0 bases short and J 4 bases short, with 15 bases between. Here the CDR3 reads CASSQESRGAVTEAFF. The DNA of the CDR3 is TGTGCCAGCAGCCAAGAATCGCGGGGCGCGGTCACTGAAGCTTTCTTT.

In the case of this clone: At one end the junction does not follow the germline gene, possibly because of a read error. The rearrangement joins TRBV15 to TRBJ2-3; 7 bases align to TRBD2. This CDR3 has 14 residues. In germline, CDR1 is LNHNV, CDR2 YYDKDF (reference sequence). The CDR3 DNA reads as TGTGCCACCAGCAGAGAGGGGGGGTATAGCGCTTCCCACTTT. Translation: CATSREGGYSASHF.

The chain joins TRBV12-3 or TRBV12-4 to TRBJ1-5; a weak D match, TRBD1 (5 bases). Trimming shortened V by 8 bases and J by 4 bases, and 12 bases separated the two germline ends. This CDR3 has 13 residues. The chain's CDR3 is CASWGGSNQPQHF. DNA for the CDR3: TGTGCCAGCTGGGGGGGTAGTAATCAGCCCCAGCATTTT.

The J gene is TRBJ1-3, the V gene TRBV13; D is unclear. The CDR3 has 14 residues. Germline loops: CDR1 PRHDT, CDR2 FYEKMQ (reference sequence). V dropped 2 bases and J dropped 3 bases, with 8 bases sitting between them. The CDR3 reads CASSLRGSGNTIYF. The CDR3 DNA sequence: TGTGCCAGCAGCTTACGGGGTAGTGGAAACACCATATATTTT.

The V call is TRBV2, the J call TRBJ2-5, with TRBD1 identical over 9 bases. The CDR3 is 15 amino acids. V lost 8 bases, J lost 4 bases, and 11 bases stayed unmatched. CDR1 and CDR2 from the germline V gene are SNHLY and FYNNEI. CDR3 residues: CASDRDRVGVETQYF. CDR3 in DNA: TGTGCCAGCGATAGGGACAGGGTGGGCGTAGAGACCCAGTACTTC.